These 23 T cell receptor beta chains originate from one sample sequenced in a study of OX40 agonist ivuxolimab in advanced cancers. This table comes from immunoSEQ multiplex PCR, and its TCRdb copy is limited to in-frame clones, with some not included. Of tens of thousands of clones in the sample, about 93% were seen once. The starting material was CD4+ or CD8+ T cells sorted from blood, obtained in a trial of the OX40 agonist ivuxolimab. The receptors stem from an adult with an advanced solid tumor such as melanoma, head and neck, liver or kidney cancer.

This rearrangement joins TRBV2 to TRBJ1-5; 7 bases agree with TRBD1. Germline V lookup: CDR1 SNHLY, CDR2 FYNNEI. This CDR3 spans 14 amino acids. The junction had 8 bases not matched to a gene; V was cut back by 7 bases and J by 5 bases. Here the CDR3 reads CASNRQGLDQPQHF. The DNA of the CDR3 is TGTGCCAGCAATCGACAGGGACTGGATCAGCCCCAGCATTTT.

The chain joins TRBV6-5 to TRBJ2-5; possibly TRBD2 for D (5 bases). Per germline, CDR1 MNHEY and CDR2 SVGAGI. V lost 2 bases and J 4 bases, leaving 5 bases between the germline ends. CDR3 length: 12 residues. This CDR3 is CASSYAGETQYF. CDR3 sequence (DNA): TGTGCCAGCAGTTACGCGGGAGAGACCCAGTACTTC.

Turning to this clone: Other DNA sequences within the sample encode an identical CDR3. The rearrangement uses TRBV27 and TRBJ2-1, with 11 bases identical to TRBD1. The germline gives CDR1 MNHEY, CDR2 SMNVEV (reference sequence). The CDR3 extends over 15 amino acids. The trim removed 5 bases at V and 3 bases at J, leaving 3 bases unmatched. The CDR3 loop is CASSPGTGGYNEQFF. The CDR3 region has the DNA TGTGCCAGCAGTCCCGGGACAGGGGGCTACAATGAGCAGTTCTTC.

In this sample, this clone turned up once. This chain links TRBV12-5 with TRBJ2-5; the D gene could be TRBD1 or TRBD2 (6 bases each). The CDR3 sequence is 15 residues long. Germline V gene data show CDR1 as LGHNT and CDR2 as FRNRAP. Trimming shortened V by 0 bases and J by 4 bases, and 12 bases separated the two germline ends. The CDR3 loop reads CASGLVQGGLETQYF. In DNA, the CDR3 is TGTGCTAGTGGTTTGGTACAAGGGGGGTTAGAGACCCAGTACTTC.

V and J are TRBV6-5 and TRBJ1-2; a weak D match, TRBD1 (5 bases). Germline CDR1 is MNHEY and CDR2 is SVGAGI. V was pared by 2 bases and J by 4 bases, with 14 bases between. CDR3 size: 15 residues. CDR3 in DNA: TGTGCCAGCAGTTACGTAGCGGGACGGAGCTATGGCTACACCTTC. This gives the protein CASSYVAGRSYGYTF.

The J gene is TRBJ1-3, the V gene TRBV6-1; D may be TRBD1 (6 bases). Germline assignment: CDR1 MNHNS and CDR2 SASEGT. Between the trimmed V and J ends, which lost 5 bases and 8 bases, there was a span of 10 bases. The CDR3 extends over 12 amino acids. This CDR3 is CASSPKGDTIYF. The CDR3 DNA is TGTGCCAGCAGTCCCAAGGGGGACACCATATATTTT.

The chain links TRBV7-9 to TRBJ2-5; 7 positions match TRBD2. Germline-derived CDR1 and CDR2 are SEHNR and FQNEAQ (reference sequence). After removal of 0 bases from V and 1 base from J, the junction contained 11 bases not matched to a gene. The CDR3 extends over 18 amino acids. DNA for the CDR3: TGTGCCAGCAGCTTAGCGTGGGGTTCTAGCGGTGCCCAAGAGACCCAGTACTTC. It translates to CASSLAWGSSGAQETQYF.

This chain joins TRBV21-1 and TRBJ2-7; the D segment call TRBD2 is taken from the table without a DNA check. TRBV21-1 is an annotated pseudogene. This CDR3 contains 13 residues. CDR3 sequence reads: CASSKGGKYEQYF. The DNA for the CDR3 is TGTGCCAGCAGCAAAGGAGGGAAGTACGAGCAGTACTTC.

This chain links TRBV19 with TRBJ1-1; D unclear. This CDR3 spans 14 amino acids. The germline V and J ends were trimmed by 5 bases and 1 base, with 11 bases remaining between them. Germline V gene sequence: CDR1 LNHDA, CDR2 SQIVND (reference sequence). CDR3 DNA sequence: TGTGCCAGTAGTGCCCAGGACGGGAACACTGAAGCTTTCTTT. Its protein product is CASSAQDGNTEAFF.

The CDR3 protein is CASNHYGELFF. The CDR3 DNA reads as TGTGCCAGCAACCACTACGGGGAGCTGTTTTTT. The chain recombines TRBV6-6 with TRBJ2-2, with D uncertain. This CDR3 has 11 residues. The V end was cut by 7 bases, the J end by 7 bases, with 7 bases between. CDR1 and CDR2 from the germline V gene are MNHNY and SVGAGI (reference sequence).

The chain has TRBV11-2 and TRBJ2-3, with D perhaps TRBD1 or TRBD2 (5 bases each). Germline V gene lookup returns CDR1 SGHAT and CDR2 FQNNGV. CDR3 length equals 15 residues. V lost 2 bases to trimming and J lost 2 bases, with 11 bases between them. For the CDR3, the DNA is TGTGCCAGCAGCTTATGGGACGGGATCACAGATACGCAGTATTTT. This sequence encodes CASSLWDGITDTQYF.

V gene TRBV14 combines with J gene TRBJ2-6; no definite D call. The ends were cut back, 1 base at V and 8 bases at J, with 9 bases in the middle. The CDR3 length is 14 residues. From germline, CDR1 is SGHDN and CDR2 FVKESK. CDR3 sequence reads: CASSQVDWTNVLTF. The CDR3 nucleotides read TGTGCCAGCAGCCAAGTAGACTGGACCAACGTCCTGACTTTC.

The rearrangement joins TRBV29-1 to TRBJ2-1; D is unclear. V lost 6 bases to trimming and J lost 4 bases, with 7 bases between them. The CDR3 contains 11 residues. Germline values: CDR1 SQVTM, CDR2 ANQGSEA. Here the CDR3 reads CSVVLYNEQFF. CDR3 DNA sequence: TGCAGCGTCGTCCTATACAATGAGCAGTTCTTC.

The chain is built from TRBV7-2 and TRBJ1-2; D unclear. The CDR3 loop spans 15 amino acids. Germline loops: CDR1 SGHTA, CDR2 FQGNSA. V gave up 4 bases and J gave up 5 bases, with 17 bases separating them. In DNA, the CDR3 is TGTGCCAGCAGCTCAGATTCACAGTATCGGTATGGCTACACCTTC. Translation: CASSSDSQYRYGYTF.

Here the CDR3 DNA reads TGTGCCAGCAGCTTAGGAGGAGGGTATGCCCAGTACTTC. Residues: CASSLGGGYAQYF. This chain uses TRBV7-6 with TRBJ2-5, with D tentatively TRBD2 (6 bases). There are 13 residues in the CDR3. The V end was cut by 1 base, the J end by 9 bases, with 12 bases between. Germline V CDR1 and CDR2: SGHVS, FNYEAQ.

The CDR3 nucleotides read TGTGCCAGCAGTTCCTTCAGGGGGGTCAACACTGAAGCTTTCTTT. Amino acids: CASSSFRGVNTEAFF. The V and J genes are TRBV27 and TRBJ1-1; 7 bases map to TRBD1. CDR1 is MNHEY and CDR2 is SMNVEV in the germline V gene (reference sequence). The CDR3 consists of 15 residues. The ends lost 4 bases at V and 2 bases at J; junction bases unmatched: 7.

This sequence joins TRBV6-5 and TRBJ2-3, with a weak D call TRBD1 (6 bases). This CDR3 has 15 residues. Trimming left V 4 bases short and J 3 bases short, with 14 bases between. Per germline, CDR1 MNHEY and CDR2 SVGAGI. The CDR3 region has the DNA TGTGCCAGCAGTTCCTTCGGACAGAATACAGATACGCAGTATTTT. It codes for CASSSFGQNTDTQYF.

This chain links TRBV6-1 with TRBJ2-4; possibly TRBD1 or TRBD2 for D (5 bases each). Trimming left V 8 bases short and J 5 bases short, with 10 bases between. Germline V gives CDR1 MNHNS, CDR2 SASEGT. CDR3 length: 12 residues. The CDR3 nucleotides are TGTGCCAGCCTGGGACCGGAAAACATTCAGTACTTC. Its translation is CASLGPENIQYF.

The chain recombines TRBV5-4 with TRBJ2-4; D uncertain. Germline loops: CDR1 SGHNT, CDR2 YYREEE (reference sequence). This CDR3 has 16 residues. Trimming removed 0 bases at V and 0 bases at J, with 10 bases between. DNA of the CDR3: TGTGCCAGCAGCTTGGAGTCAGGAATAGCCAAAAACATTCAGTACTTC. It translates to CASSLESGIAKNIQYF.

The chain is built from TRBV4-3 and TRBJ1-5, with D maybe TRBD1 (6 bases). Germline assignment: CDR1 LGHNA and CDR2 YSLEER. This CDR3 has 15 amino acids. V gave up 0 bases and J gave up 6 bases, with 12 bases separating them. The CDR3, as DNA: TGCGCCAGCAGCCAAGATCGAGGGGGAACTCAGCCCCAGCATTTT. Residues: CASSQDRGGTQPQHF.

The CDR3 here is CAISESLTGGPRGEQFF. As DNA, the CDR3 is TGTGCCATCAGTGAGTCGTTAACAGGGGGCCCCCGGGGTGAGCAGTTCTTC. The genes are TRBV10-3 and TRBJ2-1, with TRBD1 matching 9 bases. Looked up from germline, CDR1 is ENHRY and CDR2 is SYGVKD. The CDR3 sequence is 17 residues long. V gave up 0 bases and J gave up 9 bases; unmatched junction bases: 12.

V is TRBV7-2 and J is TRBJ1-3, with D unresolved. Trimming cost V 5 bases and J 7 bases, with 12 bases left between them. This CDR3 has 13 residues. Germline CDR1 is SGHTA and CDR2 is FQGNSA. DNA of the CDR3: TGTGCCAGCAGCCTAAACATCGGGAACACCATATATTTT. It specifies CASSLNIGNTIYF.

V and J are TRBV5-4 and TRBJ2-1; D possibly corresponds to TRBD1 (5 bases). The CDR3 sequence is 16 residues long. Between the trimmed V and J ends, which lost 3 bases and 3 bases, there was a span of 16 bases. Germline CDR1 SGHNT, CDR2 YYREEE (reference sequence). CDR3 nucleotides: TGTGCCAGCAGCTCCTCGGACACCTACCTCTACAATGAGCAGTTCTTC. It yields the protein CASSSSDTYLYNEQFF.